This T cell receptor beta chain was sequenced in a study of blood T cell repertoires in COVID-19. Under the authors' procedure: Using reference gene primer amplification, nucleated cell counts were estimated. Method: immunoSEQ multiplex PCR; TCRdb's copy keeps in-frame clones and lacks some. V and J calls and clone size are copied from that table; D and trimming were computed from the DNA. The sample lists 130,000 to 150,000 clones, approximately 88% occurring once. This CDR3 is 18 amino acids long. The germline gives CDR1 LNHDA, CDR2 SQIVND (reference sequence). Trimming cost V 0 bases and J 0 bases, with 15 bases left between them.

The chain combines TRBV19 with TRBJ1-3; D gene uncertain. The sequence was collected from a woman aged 50 to 60 with acute or convalescent COVID-19. Input material: peripheral blood. The CDR3 DNA is TGTGCCAGTAGTATAGATGGGCGAGGGAGAGTCTCTGGAAACACCATATATTTT. This gives the protein CASSIDGRGRVSGNTIYF.